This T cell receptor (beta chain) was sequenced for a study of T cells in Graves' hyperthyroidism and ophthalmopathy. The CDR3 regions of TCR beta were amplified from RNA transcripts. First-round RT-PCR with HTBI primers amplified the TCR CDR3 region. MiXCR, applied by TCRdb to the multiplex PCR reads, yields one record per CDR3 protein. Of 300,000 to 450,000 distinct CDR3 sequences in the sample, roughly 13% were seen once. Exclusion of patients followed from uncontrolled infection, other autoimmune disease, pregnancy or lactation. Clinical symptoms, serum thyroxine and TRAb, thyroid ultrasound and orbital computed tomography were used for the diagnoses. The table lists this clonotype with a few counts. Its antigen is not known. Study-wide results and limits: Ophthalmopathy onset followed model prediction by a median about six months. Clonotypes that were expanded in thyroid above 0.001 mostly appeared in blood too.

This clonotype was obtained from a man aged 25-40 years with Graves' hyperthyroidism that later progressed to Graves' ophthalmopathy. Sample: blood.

DNA of the CDR3: TGCAGTGCTCCTACTAGGTCAAGCACAGATACGCAGTATTTT. Its translation is CSAPTRSSTDTQYF. The chain carries TRBV20-1 and TRBJ2-3; a weak D match, TRBD2 (5 bases). The CDR3 contains 14 residues. The V gene lost 5 bases and the J gene lost 0 bases, with 12 bases spanning the gap. Looked up from germline, CDR1 is DFQATT and CDR2 is SNEGSKA (reference sequence).